A selection of T cell receptor beta chains follows, all from one sample in a study of early T cells in non-severe SARS-CoV-2 infection. TCRdb recomputed calls from the 5' RACE reads with MiXCR, one row per CDR3 protein. Of around 99,000 distinct CDR3 sequences in the sample, around 10% were seen once. Material for sequencing was whole blood. Receptor source: an adult who was a healthcare worker with PCR-confirmed SARS-CoV-2 infection or an uninfected control (not recorded which). Each CDR3 is given without its conserved first and last residue.

V gene	CDR3 protein
TRBV7-2	ASSTSGKDNEQF
TRBV5-6	ASSFGTRGNYGYT
TRBV18	ASSPGLGDNGQF
TRBV7-2	ASSSRDRGTLSKKTQY
TRBV20-1	SAHGRPSRDSSYNEQF
TRBV6-2/TRBV6-3	ASSNGLAGTGELF
TRBV9	ASSVGIHPKNIQY
TRBV7-9	ASSLVAAGTEAF
TRBV12-3/TRBV12-4	ASRGVPTYEQY
TRBV19	ASSITRSSEAF
TRBV5-1	ASSLTSGGDQPQH
TRBV20-1	SARRPKNRGPTYGYT
TRBV5-1	ASSLAEHSSYNEQF
TRBV7-8	ASRKAVGSYNEQF
TRBV6-1	ATSQRTETYAQY
TRBV27	ASSLDRGLTEAF
TRBV30	AWSREISPLH
TRBV20-1	SAPRGSPNTDTQY
TRBV9	ASSVDDGMLAGSTDTQY
TRBV15	ATSRKNRDEQY
TRBV9	ASSPPSGAKNIQY
TRBV28	ASSSGQNYGYT
TRBV11-2	ASSLDALGPTGELF
TRBV12-3/TRBV12-4	ASSLGTGPNEQF
TRBV6-2/TRBV6-3	ASRTGGAAQETQY
TRBV2	ASSGLADPSSYNEQF
TRBV7-2	ASSLMGGSTDTQY
TRBV7-2	ASSIAGISYNEQF
TRBV12-3/TRBV12-4	ASSVSGIKNIQY
TRBV7-9	ASSLNRGNQPQH
TRBV12-3/TRBV12-4	ASSLGTGGQETQY
TRBV20-1	SASLQNKAEAF
TRBV19	ASSSVDEQF
TRBV28	ASSQRRLTDTQY
TRBV9	ASSTSPKGHESNEAF
TRBV7-2	ASSFAGSPQRSQY
TRBV29-1	SVARLTQGADEQY
TRBV12-3/TRBV12-4	ASSYSLMGLAGGADNEQF
TRBV4-3	ASSQAGRDYGYT
TRBV12-3/TRBV12-4	ASSPGQPNEKLF
TRBV6-2/TRBV6-3	ASSPHRGLAAYEQY